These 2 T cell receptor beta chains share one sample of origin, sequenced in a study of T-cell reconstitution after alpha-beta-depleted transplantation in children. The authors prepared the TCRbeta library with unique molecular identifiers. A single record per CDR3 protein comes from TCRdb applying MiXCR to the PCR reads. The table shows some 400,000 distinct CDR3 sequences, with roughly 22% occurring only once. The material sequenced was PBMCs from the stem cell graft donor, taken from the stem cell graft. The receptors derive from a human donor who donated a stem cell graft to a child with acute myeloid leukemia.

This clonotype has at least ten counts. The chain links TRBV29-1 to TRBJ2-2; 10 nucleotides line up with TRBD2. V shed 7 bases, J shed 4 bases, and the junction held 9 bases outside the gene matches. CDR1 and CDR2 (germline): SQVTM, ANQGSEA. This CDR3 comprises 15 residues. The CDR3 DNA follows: TGCAGCGGTACTCTAGCGGGAGTAACCACCGGGGAGCTGTTTTTT. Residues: CSGTLAGVTTGELFF.

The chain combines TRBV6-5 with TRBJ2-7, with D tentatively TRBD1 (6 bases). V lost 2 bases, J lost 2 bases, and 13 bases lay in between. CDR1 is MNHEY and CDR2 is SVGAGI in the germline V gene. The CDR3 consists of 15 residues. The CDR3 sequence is CASSYEDSPTYEQYF. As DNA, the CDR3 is TGTGCCAGCAGTTACGAGGACAGCCCGACCTACGAGCAGTACTTC.